This T cell receptor (beta chain) originates from a study of OX40 agonist ivuxolimab in advanced cancers. Background on the study: An agonistic anti-OX40 (CD134) antibody, ivuxolimab, was used to treat the patients.

Researchers took blood at baseline, on cycle 4 day 1, and on cycle 7 day 1. The table came from immunoSEQ multiplex PCR; TCRdb's copy has only in-frame clones and leaves some out. The profile shows roughly 80,000 clones, roughly 85% of them singletons. Regarding this clone: Its specificity is not known.

Regarding the study as a whole: Which antigen the expanded peripheral T cells recognized is unknown. Circulating CD4+ and CD8+ T cells showed clonal expansion by week 6 at 0.1 to 3.0 mg/kg.

Per the germline V gene, CDR1 is MGHRA and CDR2 is YSYEKL. This CDR3 has 15 residues. V was clipped by 5 bases and J by 6 bases, with 16 bases between them. Sample: CD4+ or CD8+ T cells sorted from blood, taken in a trial of the OX40 agonist ivuxolimab. The gene calls are TRBV4-1 and TRBJ2-2; D unclear. The receptor was derived from an adult with an advanced solid tumor such as melanoma, head and neck, liver or kidney cancer. The CDR3 DNA is TGCGCCAGCAGCAAAAGGAAGGATGGGGCCGGGGAGCTGTTTTTT. It codes for CASSKRKDGAGELFF.